What follows are 20 T cell receptor beta chains derived from one specimen sequenced in a study of cytomegalovirus exposure and HLA in healthy donors. Primers: 60 Vbeta forward and 13 Jbeta reverse. Generated by immunoSEQ multiplex PCR, the TCRdb table keeps only in-frame clones and is missing some. Of about 150,000 clones in the sample, around three quarters were seen once. Sequencing was carried out using PBMCs. These receptors originate from a woman aged 45-60 years in good health and CMV-seropositive.

This chain connects TRBV11-3 to TRBJ2-7; possible D gene TRBD2, 5 bases. Germline lookup yields CDR1 SGHNT and CDR2 YENEEA. V was pared by 2 bases and J by 2 bases, with 10 bases between. The CDR3 length is 14 residues. The CDR3 nucleotides read TGTGCCAGCAGCTTACGGGGTGGTACCTACGAGCAGTACTTC. It encodes CASSLRGGTYEQYF. The variable domain in full, completed from reference TRBV11-3 and TRBJ2-7, reads EAGVVQSPRYKIIEKKQPVAFWCNPISGHNTLYWYLQNLGQGPELLIRYENEEAVDDSQLPKDRFSAERLKGVDSTLKIQPAELGDSAVYLCASSLRGGTYEQYFGPGTRLTVT.

The chain links TRBV28 to TRBJ1-2; tentative D call: TRBD1 (6 bases). In germline, CDR1 is MDHEN, CDR2 SYDVKM. The CDR3 runs to 15 residues. V shed 1 base and J shed 4 bases, with 13 bases lying between them. The chain's CDR3 is CASSLSSTGAYGYTF. The CDR3 bases are TGTGCCAGCAGTTTATCCTCGACAGGAGCCTATGGCTACACCTTC.

As regards this clone: Sequence at one end of the junction differs from germline and may be a read error. This sequence joins TRBV7-7 and TRBJ2-1; 10 bases line up with TRBD1. Germline assignment: CDR1 SSHAT and CDR2 FNYEAQ (reference sequence). This CDR3 contains 13 residues. CDR3 in amino acids: CASSPGTGVEQFF. CDR3 in DNA: TGTGCTAGCAGCCCCGGGACAGGGGTTGAGCAGTTCTTC.

V and J are TRBV7-2 and TRBJ1-3, with TRBD1 matching 9 bases. This CDR3 is 15 amino acids long. After removal of 5 bases from V and 3 bases from J, the junction contained 5 bases not matched to a gene. Germline V lookup: CDR1 SGHTA, CDR2 FQGNSA. CDR3 loop: CASSKTGGGGNTIYF. CDR3 coding DNA: TGTGCCAGCAGCAAGACAGGGGGAGGTGGAAACACCATATATTTT. Full variable domain (rest looked up from reference TRBV7-2 and TRBJ1-3): GAGVSQSPSNKVTEKGKDVELRCDPISGHTALYWYRQSLGQGLEFLIYFQGNSAPDKSGLPSDRFSAERTGGSVSTLTIQRTQQEDSAVYLCASSKTGGGGNTIYFGEGSWLTVV.

The V call is TRBV6-4, the J call TRBJ2-1; D is possibly TRBD2 (6 bases). CDR1 is MRHNA, CDR2 SNTAGT, per germline. Trimming removed 6 bases from V and 6 bases from J, with 9 bases in between. The CDR3 spans 12 residues. CDR3 protein: CASRGLSNEQFF. The CDR3 DNA reads TGTGCCAGCAGGGGACTGTCCAATGAGCAGTTCTTC.

The rearrangement joins TRBV28 to TRBJ1-3; D might be TRBD1 (5 bases). Germline V gene sequence: CDR1 MDHEN, CDR2 SYDVKM. Trimming stripped 4 bases from V and 2 bases from J, with 12 bases between. This CDR3 is built from 15 residues. This CDR3 reads CASSSEGVPGNTIYF. CDR3 DNA: TGTGCCAGCAGTTCTGAAGGGGTACCTGGAAACACCATATATTTT.

V is TRBV28 and J is TRBJ1-2; D is unresolved. Trimming took 2 bases from V and 1 from J, leaving 8 bases between them. The CDR3 length is 14 residues. Germline loops: CDR1 MDHEN, CDR2 SYDVKM. CDR3 amino acids: CASSLARRNYGYTF. The CDR3 nucleotides read TGTGCCAGCAGTTTAGCCAGGCGTAACTATGGCTACACCTTC.

V and J are TRBV27 and TRBJ1-5; 7 positions match TRBD1. The V segment lost 5 bases and the J segment 4 bases; nucleotides outside the gene matches: 8. The CDR3 is 15 residues long. The V gene's germline CDR1 is MNHEY and CDR2 SMNVEV (reference sequence). The CDR3 DNA reads as TGTGCCAGCAGTCCCAGACAGGGTGGTAATCAGCCCCAGCATTTT. Amino acid sequence: CASSPRQGGNQPQHF.

The chain joins TRBV28 to TRBJ2-7; tentatively, D is TRBD1 (5 bases). Between the trimmed V and J ends, which lost 5 bases and 2 bases, there was a span of 13 bases. From germline, CDR1 is MDHEN and CDR2 SYDVKM. This CDR3 has 14 residues. The CDR3 is CASSIWTSTYEQYF. CDR3 DNA sequence: TGTGCCAGCAGTATCTGGACATCCACCTACGAGCAGTACTTC.

This rearrangement joins TRBV29-1 to TRBJ1-3, with a weak D call TRBD1 (6 bases). With 4 bases removed from V and 4 bases from J, the gap between germline ends came to 14 bases. The CDR3 has 14 amino acids. Looked up from germline, CDR1 is SQVTM and CDR2 is ANQGSEA. CDR3 residues: CSVGGQGWGNTIYF. CDR3 in DNA: TGCAGCGTTGGGGGGCAGGGATGGGGAAACACCATATATTTT.

Remarks on this clone: The sample carries other DNA sequences with the same CDR3. V usage is TRBV7-9 and J usage is TRBJ2-1; 9 bases are shared with TRBD2. V was clipped by 0 bases and J by 2 bases; unmatched bases: 2. Looked up from germline, CDR1 is SEHNR and CDR2 is FQNEAQ (reference sequence). The CDR3 length is 16 residues. This CDR3 is CASSLALAGTYNEQFF. CDR3 bases: TGTGCCAGCAGCTTAGCCCTAGCGGGAACCTACAATGAGCAGTTCTTC.

V and J are TRBV7-8 and TRBJ1-1; no clear D gene. CDR3 length: 16 residues. With 7 bases removed from V and 0 bases from J, the gap between germline ends came to 18 bases. Germline V CDR1 and CDR2: SGHVS, FQNEAQ. In DNA, the CDR3 is TGTGCCAGCAAGTCTGGCCGCCGTATAATGAACACTGAAGCTTTCTTT. It specifies CASKSGRRIMNTEAFF. The full variable domain, in which reference TRBV7-8 and TRBJ1-1 provide the parts outside the CDR3, is GAGVSQSPRYKVAKRGQDVALRCDPISGHVSLFWYQQALGQGPEFLTYFQNEAQLDKSGLPSDRFFAERPEGSVSTLKIQRTQQEDSAVYLCASKSGRRIMNTEAFFGQGTRLTVV.

This chain connects TRBV25-1 to TRBJ2-5; tentatively, D is TRBD1 (6 bases). CDR3 length: 15 residues. Germline loops: CDR1 MGHDK, CDR2 SYGVNS. V was cut by 1 base and J by 4 bases, with 13 bases left in between. The CDR3 here is CASSESAGAGETQYF. The CDR3 nucleotides read TGTGCCAGCAGTGAATCGGCAGGGGCTGGAGAGACCCAGTACTTC.

This chain uses TRBV6-1 with TRBJ1-2, with 9 positions matching TRBD1. The CDR3 has 15 residues. The germline CDR1 and CDR2 sequences are MNHNS and SASEGT. The V gene end was trimmed by 4 bases and the J gene end by 2 bases; junction bases not matched to a gene: 5. CDR3 region: CASSGSTGGNYGYTF. CDR3 nucleotides: TGTGCCAGCAGTGGATCTACAGGGGGCAACTATGGCTACACCTTC.

This clone was found a few times. The V and J genes are TRBV27 and TRBJ1-2, with D perhaps TRBD1 (6 bases). Trimming removed 6 bases from V and 4 bases from J, with 18 bases in between. The CDR3 spans 15 residues. CDR1 MNHEY and CDR2 SMNVEV come from the germline V gene (reference sequence). CDR3: CASSPNPTGRYGYTF. The CDR3 DNA reads TGTGCCAGCAGCCCTAATCCGACAGGACGCTATGGCTACACCTTC.

This clone has just one count. This chain uses TRBV28 with TRBJ2-2; 9 nucleotides match TRBD2. V shed 4 bases and J 0 bases; nucleotides not matched to a gene: 3. The germline V gene has CDR1 MDHEN and CDR2 SYDVKM. This CDR3 spans 16 amino acids. The CDR3: CASSYSGGANTGELFF. The CDR3 DNA sequence: TGTGCCAGCAGTTATAGCGGGGGCGCGAACACCGGGGAGCTGTTTTTT.

This clone was seen only a few times. V is TRBV2 and J is TRBJ1-1, with TRBD1 matching 9 bases. The CDR3 spans 15 residues. V shed 3 bases and J 4 bases; nucleotides not matched to a gene: 6. The germline gives CDR1 SNHLY, CDR2 FYNNEI. CDR3 DNA: TGTGCCAGCAGTGAGTTACAGGGGGCCGTCACTGAAGCTTTCTTT. Its translation: CASSELQGAVTEAFF.

The V call is TRBV28, the J call TRBJ2-5, with D maybe TRBD1 (6 bases). The better agreement between TRBJ2-7 and the DNA end casts doubt on the J call. The V gene's germline CDR1 is MDHEN and CDR2 SYDVKM. CDR3 size: 14 residues. The CDR3 spells CASSLQGLRYEQYF. The CDR3 DNA follows: TGTGCCAGCAGTTTACAGGGGTTGAGGTACGAGCAGTACTTC.

V is TRBV5-6 and J is TRBJ2-3; TRBD1 agrees at 7 bases. The CDR3 runs to 16 residues. Losses at the gene ends were 4 bases for V and 0 bases for J; bases not matched to a gene: 8. Germline V gene sequence: CDR1 SGHDT, CDR2 YYEEEE. DNA for the CDR3: TGTGCCAGCAGCATCTACAGGGGCGGGAGCACAGATACGCAGTATTTT. Translation: CASSIYRGGSTDTQYF.

J is TRBJ2-1 and V is TRBV5-1; 13 bases are shared with TRBD2. Germline CDR1 SGHRS, CDR2 YFSETQ. This CDR3 contains 17 residues. Losses at the gene ends were 4 bases for V and 4 bases for J; bases not matched to a gene: 8. The CDR3 region has the DNA TGCGCCAGCAGCCCTGGGACTAGCGGGAAAGCTTACAATGAGCAGTTCTTC. Protein: CASSPGTSGKAYNEQFF.